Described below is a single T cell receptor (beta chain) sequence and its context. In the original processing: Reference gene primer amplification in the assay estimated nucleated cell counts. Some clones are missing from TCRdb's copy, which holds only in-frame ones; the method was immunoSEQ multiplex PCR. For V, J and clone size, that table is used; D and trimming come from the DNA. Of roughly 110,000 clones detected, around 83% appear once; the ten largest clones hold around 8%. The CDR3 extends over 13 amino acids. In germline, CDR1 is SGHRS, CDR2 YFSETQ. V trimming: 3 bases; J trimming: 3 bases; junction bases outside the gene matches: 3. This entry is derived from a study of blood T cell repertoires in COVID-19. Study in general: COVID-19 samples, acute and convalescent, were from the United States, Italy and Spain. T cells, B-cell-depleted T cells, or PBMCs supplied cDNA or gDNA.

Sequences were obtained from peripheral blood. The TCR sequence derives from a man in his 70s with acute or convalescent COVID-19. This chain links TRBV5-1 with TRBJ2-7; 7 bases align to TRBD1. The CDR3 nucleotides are TGCGCCAGCAGCTCGGGGACAGACTACGAGCAGTACTTC. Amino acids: CASSSGTDYEQYF.